The sequence of this T cell receptor (beta chain) was determined in a study of blood T cells in healthy people across ages. Study overall: Per two T cells, template switching captured roughly one barcoded beta molecule.

A second PCR of about 7 to 12 cycles used a sample-barcoded 5' primer and a J-beta primer mix. TCRdb re-called the 5' RACE reads through MiXCR, storing one row per CDR3 protein. The sample records around 970,000 distinct CDR3 sequences, roughly 50% being singletons. In this sample, this clonotype turned up once. This TCR came from a woman aged 60 to 75 in good health. Sequencing input: blood.

For the CDR3, the DNA is TGTGCCAGCAGCACCAGAGCAGGGCTTCTGGATCAGCCCCAGCATTTT. It codes for CASSTRAGLLDQPQHF. The genes are TRBV7-8 and TRBJ1-5; a weak D match, TRBD1 (5 bases). The germline V gene encodes CDR1 SGHVS and CDR2 FQNEAQ. The CDR3 spans 16 residues. V was clipped by 5 bases and J by 5 bases, with 19 bases between them.